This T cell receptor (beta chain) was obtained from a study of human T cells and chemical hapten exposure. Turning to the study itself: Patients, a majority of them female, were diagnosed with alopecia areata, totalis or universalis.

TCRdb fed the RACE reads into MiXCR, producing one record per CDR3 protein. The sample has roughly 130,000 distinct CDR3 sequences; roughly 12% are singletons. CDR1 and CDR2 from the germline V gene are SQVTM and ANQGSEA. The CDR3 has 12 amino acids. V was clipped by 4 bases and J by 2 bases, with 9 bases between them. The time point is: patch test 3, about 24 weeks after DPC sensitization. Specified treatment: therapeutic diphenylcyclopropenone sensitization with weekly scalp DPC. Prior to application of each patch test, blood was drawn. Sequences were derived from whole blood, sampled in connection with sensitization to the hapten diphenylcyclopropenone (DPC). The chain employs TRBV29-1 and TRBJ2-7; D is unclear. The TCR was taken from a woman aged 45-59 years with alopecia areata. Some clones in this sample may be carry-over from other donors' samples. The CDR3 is CSVGDGAYEQYF. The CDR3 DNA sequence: TGCAGCGTTGGAGACGGAGCCTACGAGCAGTACTTC.